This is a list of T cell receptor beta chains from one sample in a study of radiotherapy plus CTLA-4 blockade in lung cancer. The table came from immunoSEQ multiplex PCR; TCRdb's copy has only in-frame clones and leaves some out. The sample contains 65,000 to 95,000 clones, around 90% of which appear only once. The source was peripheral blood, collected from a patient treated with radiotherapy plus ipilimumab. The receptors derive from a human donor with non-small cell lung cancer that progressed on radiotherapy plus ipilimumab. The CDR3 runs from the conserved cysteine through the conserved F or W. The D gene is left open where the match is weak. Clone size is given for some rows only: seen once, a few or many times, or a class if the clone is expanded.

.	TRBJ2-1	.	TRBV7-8	CASSLALQVEQFF	TGTGCCAGCAGCTTAGCGCTGCAGGTAGAGCAGTTCTTC
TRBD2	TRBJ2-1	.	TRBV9	CASSKTSGNNEQFF	TGTGCCAGCAGTAAGACTAGCGGGAACAATGAGCAGTTCTTC
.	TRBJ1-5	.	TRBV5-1	CASSLVGNQPQHF	TGCGCCAGCAGCTTGGTGGGGAATCAGCCCCAGCATTTT
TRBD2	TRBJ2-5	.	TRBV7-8	CASSSLPGLAGVSETQYF	TGTGCCAGCAGCTCTTTACCGGGACTAGCGGGAGTTTCCGAGACCCAGTACTTC
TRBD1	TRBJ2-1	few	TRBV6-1	CAIRGSRGCYNEQFF	TGTGCCATCAGGGGGAGTCGCGGGTGCTACAATGAGCAGTTCTTC
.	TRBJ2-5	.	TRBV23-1	CASSRNIPTIQETQYF	TGCGCCAGCAGTCGCAATATCCCGACAATTCAAGAGACCCAGTACTTC
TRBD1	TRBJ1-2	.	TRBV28	CASSPINRGRVGGYTF	TGTGCCAGCAGTCCAATAAACAGGGGGAGAGTTGGTGGCTACACCTTC
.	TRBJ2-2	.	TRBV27	CASSFPNTGELFF	TGTGCCAGCAGTTTCCCGAACACCGGGGAGCTGTTTTTT
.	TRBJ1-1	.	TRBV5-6	CASSLLGWGRMNTEAFF	TGTGCCAGCAGTTTGCTAGGGTGGGGGCGCATGAACACTGAAGCCTTCTTT
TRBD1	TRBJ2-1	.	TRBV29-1	CSVGSGTGGSGEQFF	TGCAGCGTTGGGTCCGGGACAGGGGGCTCGGGTGAGCAGTTCTTC
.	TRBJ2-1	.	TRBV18	CASSPQGGTIYEQFF	TGTGCCAGCTCACCTCAGGGGGGAACAATATATGAGCAGTTCTTC
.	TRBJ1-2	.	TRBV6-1	CASSPVQGYGYTF	TGTGCCAGCTCACCAGTACAGGGATATGGCTACACCTTC
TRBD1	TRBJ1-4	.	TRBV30	CAWGEQGVHEKLFF	TGTGCCTGGGGGGAACAGGGGGTTCATGAAAAACTGTTTTTT
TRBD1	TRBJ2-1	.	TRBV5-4	CASSSGTGGLNEQFF	TGTGCCAGCAGCTCCGGGACAGGGGGCTTGAATGAGCAGTTCTTC
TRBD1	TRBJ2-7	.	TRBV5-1	CASSLDRGPYEQYF	TGCGCCAGCAGCTTGGACAGGGGTCCCTACGAGCAGTACTTC
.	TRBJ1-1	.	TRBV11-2	CASSFQGTEAFF	TGTGCCAGCAGCTTTCAGGGCACTGAAGCTTTCTTT
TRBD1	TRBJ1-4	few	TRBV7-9	CASSSGQESEKLFF	TGTGCCAGCAGCTCAGGACAGGAATCTGAAAAACTGTTTTTT
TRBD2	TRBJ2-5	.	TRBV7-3	CASSLRGLAGGPQETQYF	TGTGCCAGCAGCTTAAGAGGTCTAGCGGGAGGGCCTCAAGAGACCCAGTACTTC
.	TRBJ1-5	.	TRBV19	CASSPPWGEERQPQHF	TGTGCCAGTAGTCCCCCGTGGGGGGAAGAACGTCAGCCCCAGCATTTT
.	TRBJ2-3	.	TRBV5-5	CASSLEVGGFTDTQYF	TGTGCCAGCAGCTTGGAGGTCGGGGGATTCACAGATACGCAGTATTTT
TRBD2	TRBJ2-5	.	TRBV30	CAWSVRQGKTSRGGETQYF	TGTGCCTGGAGTGTACGTCAGGGAAAGACATCCCGGGGGGGAGAGACCCAGTACTTC
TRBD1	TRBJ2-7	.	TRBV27	CASSRQGREYEQYF	TGTGCCAGCAGTCGACAGGGACGAGAGTACGAGCAGTACTTC
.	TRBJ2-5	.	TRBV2	CASSEDSRNQETQYF	TGTGCCAGCAGTGAGGACAGCCGAAATCAAGAGACCCAGTACTTC
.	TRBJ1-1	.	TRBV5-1	CASSLGVSMNTEAFF	TGCGCCAGCAGCTTGGGGGTCAGTATGAACACTGAAGCTTTCTTT
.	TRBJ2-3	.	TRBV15	CATTRRATDTQYF	TGTGCCACTACTCGAAGGGCCACAGATACGCAGTATTTT
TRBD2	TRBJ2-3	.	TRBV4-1	CASSQDKAGGPGSTDTQYF	TGCGCCAGCAGCCAAGATAAAGCGGGAGGGCCTGGGAGCACAGATACGCAGTATTTT
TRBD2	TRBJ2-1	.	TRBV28	CASSPRTGWTSGSASYNEQFF	TGTGCCAGCAGCCCACGGACAGGTTGGACTAGCGGGAGCGCCTCCTACAATGAGCAGTTCTTC
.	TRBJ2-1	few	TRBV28	CASSLSRDRSEQFF	TGTGCCAGCAGTTTATCTCGAGACCGGAGTGAGCAGTTCTTC
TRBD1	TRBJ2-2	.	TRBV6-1	CASSEFGTGGNTGELFF	TGTGCCAGCAGTGAATTTGGGACAGGGGGCAACACCGGGGAGCTGTTTTTT
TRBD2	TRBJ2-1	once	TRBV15	CATSLSGSKGNEQFF	TGTGCCACCAGCCTTAGCGGGAGTAAGGGGAATGAGCAGTTCTTC
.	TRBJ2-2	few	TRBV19	CASNKNTGELFF	TGTGCCAGTAACAAAAACACCGGGGAGCTGTTTTTT
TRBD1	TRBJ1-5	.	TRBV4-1	CASSQRTGLKIPQHF	TGCGCCAGCAGCCAACGGACAGGCCTAAAAATTCCCCAGCATTTT
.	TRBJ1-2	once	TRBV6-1	CASSDKSYGYTF	TGTGCCAGCAGTGATAAGAGCTATGGCTACACCTTC
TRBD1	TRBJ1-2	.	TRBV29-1	CSVESRDSYGYTF	TGCAGCGTGGAGTCCCGGGACAGCTATGGCTACACCTTC
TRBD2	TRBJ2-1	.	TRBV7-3	CASSSYGTSGEQFF	TGTGCCAGCAGCTCGTACGGGACTAGCGGCGAGCAGTTCTTC
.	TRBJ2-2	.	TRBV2	CASRDLRAGELFF	TGTGCCAGCAGGGATCTAAGGGCCGGGGAGCTGTTTTTT
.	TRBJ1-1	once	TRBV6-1	CASSEKAWGHLNTEAFF	TGTGCCAGCAGTGAAAAGGCCTGGGGACATTTGAACACTGAAGCTTTCTTT
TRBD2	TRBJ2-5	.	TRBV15	CATSRDLGARPSGRMETQYF	TGTGCCACCAGCAGAGATTTAGGCGCAAGGCCCAGCGGGAGGATGGAGACCCAGTACTTC
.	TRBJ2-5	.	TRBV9	CASSVERIGETQYF	TGTGCCAGCAGCGTAGAACGGATAGGAGAGACCCAGTACTTC
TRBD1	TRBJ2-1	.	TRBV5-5	CASGLGGRDEQFF	TGTGCCAGCGGCCTAGGGGGCAGGGATGAGCAGTTCTTC
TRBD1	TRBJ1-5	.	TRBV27	CASRTGTGGFQPQHF	TGTGCCAGCAGAACCGGGACAGGGGGCTTTCAGCCCCAGCATTTT
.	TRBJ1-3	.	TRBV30	CAWSDLLSGNTIYF	TGTGCCTGGAGTGATCTGCTCTCTGGAAACACCATATATTTT